This T cell receptor (beta chain) was sequenced for a study of cytomegalovirus exposure and HLA in healthy donors. V lost 2 bases, J lost 3 bases, and 7 bases lay in between. CDR3 length: 13 amino acids. Germline assignment: CDR1 SGHDN and CDR2 FVKESK. Researchers ran the PCR with 60 Vbeta and 13 Jbeta primers. Profiling relied on immunoSEQ multiplex PCR, and the TCRdb table lists in-frame clones only, not all of them. The sample includes 200,000 or so clones, around 81% of them seen just once. This chain joins TRBV14 and TRBJ1-1, with no clear D. The sample taken for sequencing was PBMCs. The source of this sequence is a woman between 18 and 29 years old in good health and CMV-seropositive. Written as DNA, the CDR3 is TGTGCCAGCAGCCAATCAGTGTACACTGAAGCTTTCTTT. It yields the protein CASSQSVYTEAFF.